This paragraph covers one T cell receptor (beta chain) sequence. Its target is not known. These data are taken from a study of blood T cells in healthy people across ages. Broader study findings: Age showed a roughly linear inverse relationship with TCR beta diversity per million T cells.

Next came a second PCR, run for about 6 to 11 cycles, which used a sample-barcoded 5' primer along with a J-beta primer mix. Via MiXCR, TCRdb re-called the 5' RACE reads, giving one row per CDR3 protein. This table holds 800,000 or so distinct CDR3 sequences, around 62% found once. Peripheral blood, 9.5 to 10 milliliters per donor, was collected. Each sample used at least 6 million PBMCs. CDR1 is SGHTA, CDR2 FQGNSA, per germline. This CDR3 spans 13 amino acids. Trimming pared 0 bases from V and 3 bases from J, leaving 3 bases between. This sequence was found in a man younger than 45 in good health. V is TRBV7-2 and J is TRBJ2-1; D remains ambiguous. Specimen: blood. The CDR3 loop reads CASSLANYNEQFF. CDR3 bases: TGTGCCAGCAGCTTAGCAAACTACAATGAGCAGTTCTTC.